Listed below are T cell receptor beta chains from one sample, sequenced in a study of blood T cell repertoires in COVID-19. Here immunoSEQ multiplex PCR was the method, and the copy in TCRdb shows in-frame clones only, minus some. The table lists about 120,000 clones, roughly 89% of them singletons. Material: peripheral blood. The receptors were sampled from a woman aged 60-75 years with COVID-19, enrolled during active disease. CDR3s include the opening cysteine and the closing phenylalanine or tryptophan. Fields, in order: CDR3 DNA, CDR3 protein, clone size, D gene, J gene, V gene. A D gene is named only where the DNA matches it firmly. Clone size, where shown, is once, few, many, or a class for clones that have expanded.

cdr3_nt: TGTGCCAGCTCACAACAGACTAGCGGGGGACAAGAGACCCAGTACTTC
cdr3_aa: CASSQQTSGGQETQYF
clone_size: .
d_call: TRBD2
j_call: TRBJ2-5
v_call: TRBV18

cdr3_nt: TGTGCCAGCAGCCAGGACAGGGGATTTTACGAGCAGTACTTC
cdr3_aa: CASSQDRGFYEQYF
clone_size: .
d_call: TRBD1
j_call: TRBJ2-7
v_call: TRBV3-1/TRBV3-2

cdr3_nt: TGTGCCAGCAGCCTTGGGTCCGGGGGTAAAGAGACCCAGTACTTC
cdr3_aa: CASSLGSGGKETQYF
clone_size: .
d_call: .
j_call: TRBJ2-5
v_call: TRBV3-1/TRBV3-2

cdr3_nt: TGTGCCAGCAGCCCAACCAGGGGCCGCGGGGAGCTGTTTTTT
cdr3_aa: CASSPTRGRGELFF
clone_size: .
d_call: .
j_call: TRBJ2-2
v_call: TRBV7-2

cdr3_nt: TGTGCCAGCAGCCGACAGGGGACTAATTCACCCCTCCACTTT
cdr3_aa: CASSRQGTNSPLHF
clone_size: .
d_call: TRBD1
j_call: TRBJ1-6
v_call: TRBV6-5

cdr3_nt: TGTGCCAGCAGTGGACAGGGCTTCTATGGCTACACCTTC
cdr3_aa: CASSGQGFYGYTF
clone_size: .
d_call: TRBD1
j_call: TRBJ1-2
v_call: TRBV6-2/TRBV6-3

cdr3_nt: TGCGCCAGCAGCTTGGACTTCTCCTACAATGAGCAGTTCTTC
cdr3_aa: CASSLDFSYNEQFF
clone_size: .
d_call: .
j_call: TRBJ2-1
v_call: TRBV5-1

cdr3_nt: TGTGCCAGCAGTTACTCAACGGGAGGATACGAGCAGTACTTC
cdr3_aa: CASSYSTGGYEQYF
clone_size: .
d_call: TRBD2
j_call: TRBJ2-7
v_call: TRBV6-5

cdr3_nt: TGCGCCAGCAGCCAAGTCCCCGCGAGCGGGGTACCCGGGGAGCTGTTTTTT
cdr3_aa: CASSQVPASGVPGELFF
clone_size: .
d_call: TRBD2
j_call: TRBJ2-2
v_call: TRBV4-3

cdr3_nt: TGTGCCTGGAACCTAGCGGGAGAAAACATTCAGTACTTC
cdr3_aa: CAWNLAGENIQYF
clone_size: .
d_call: TRBD2
j_call: TRBJ2-4
v_call: TRBV30

cdr3_nt: TGTGCCAGCAGCCTCCAGGGTCTGGGTGAAAAACTGTTTTTT
cdr3_aa: CASSLQGLGEKLFF
clone_size: .
d_call: .
j_call: TRBJ1-4
v_call: TRBV7-2

cdr3_nt: TGCGCCAGCAGCCTGGGACTTACGAGCAATCAGCCCCAGCATTTT
cdr3_aa: CASSLGLTSNQPQHF
clone_size: .
d_call: .
j_call: TRBJ1-5
v_call: TRBV5-1

cdr3_nt: TGCGCCAGCAGCCAAGTAGGACAGGGAAGGCAGCCCCAGCATTTT
cdr3_aa: CASSQVGQGRQPQHF
clone_size: .
d_call: TRBD1
j_call: TRBJ1-5
v_call: TRBV4-1

cdr3_nt: TGTGCCAGCAGCTCCCGACTCGGCCCCGGGGAGGGCACTGAAGCTTTCTTT
cdr3_aa: CASSSRLGPGEGTEAFF
clone_size: .
d_call: .
j_call: TRBJ1-1
v_call: TRBV14

cdr3_nt: TGTGCCAGCAGTTACCCTGAGACAGGCACTGAAGCTTTCTTT
cdr3_aa: CASSYPETGTEAFF
clone_size: once
d_call: .
j_call: TRBJ1-1
v_call: TRBV6-6

cdr3_nt: TGTGCCAGCAGCTTCGGGGTAGCGGGCTATGAAGCTTTCTTT
cdr3_aa: CASSFGVAGYEAFF
clone_size: once
d_call: .
j_call: TRBJ1-1
v_call: TRBV7-2

cdr3_nt: TGTGCCAGTAGTATAGGCAGGGACAGGACTGAAGCTTTCTTT
cdr3_aa: CASSIGRDRTEAFF
clone_size: .
d_call: TRBD1
j_call: TRBJ1-1
v_call: TRBV19

cdr3_nt: TGTGCCAGCAGTCTGGACACCACCGGGGAGCTGTTTTTT
cdr3_aa: CASSLDTTGELFF
clone_size: .
d_call: .
j_call: TRBJ2-2
v_call: TRBV6-4

cdr3_nt: TGTGCCAGTAGGATCACCGGGACAGGGGGCGCGGGGAACACTGAAGCTTTCTTT
cdr3_aa: CASRITGTGGAGNTEAFF
clone_size: .
d_call: TRBD1
j_call: TRBJ1-1
v_call: TRBV19

cdr3_nt: TGTGCCAGCAGCTTAGTACGGGATCAGCCCCAGCATTTT
cdr3_aa: CASSLVRDQPQHF
clone_size: .
d_call: .
j_call: TRBJ1-5
v_call: TRBV7-2